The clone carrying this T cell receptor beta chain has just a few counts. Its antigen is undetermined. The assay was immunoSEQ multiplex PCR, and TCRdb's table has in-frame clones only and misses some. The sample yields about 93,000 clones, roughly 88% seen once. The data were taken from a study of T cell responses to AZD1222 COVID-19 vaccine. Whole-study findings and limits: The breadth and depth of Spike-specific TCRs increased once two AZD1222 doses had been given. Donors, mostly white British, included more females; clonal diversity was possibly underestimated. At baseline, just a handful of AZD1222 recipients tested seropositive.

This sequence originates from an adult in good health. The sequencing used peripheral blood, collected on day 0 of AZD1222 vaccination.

The CDR3 DNA is TGCGCCAGCAGGGGGTGGACAGGGGGAACAGACGAGCAGTACTTC. Protein: CASRGWTGGTDEQYF. The V call is TRBV5-1, the J call TRBJ2-7, with 10 bases fitting TRBD1. Germline V gives CDR1 SGHRS, CDR2 YFSETQ. V lost 5 bases to trimming and J lost 5 bases; unmatched junction nucleotides: 10. This CDR3 spans 15 amino acids.